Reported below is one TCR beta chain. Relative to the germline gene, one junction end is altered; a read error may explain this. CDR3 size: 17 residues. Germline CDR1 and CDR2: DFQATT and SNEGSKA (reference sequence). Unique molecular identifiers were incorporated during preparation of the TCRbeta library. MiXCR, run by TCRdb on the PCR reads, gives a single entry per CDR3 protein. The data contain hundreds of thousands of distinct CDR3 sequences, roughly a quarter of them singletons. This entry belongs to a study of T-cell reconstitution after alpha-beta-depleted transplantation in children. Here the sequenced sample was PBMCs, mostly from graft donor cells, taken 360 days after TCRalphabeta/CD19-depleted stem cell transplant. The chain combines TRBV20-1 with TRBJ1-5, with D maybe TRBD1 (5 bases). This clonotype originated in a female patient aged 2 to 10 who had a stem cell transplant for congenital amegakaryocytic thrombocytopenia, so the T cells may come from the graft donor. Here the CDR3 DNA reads TGCTGTGCTAGACCCCTCCGGGGCCCGTTTATTAATCAGCCCCAGCATTTT. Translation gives CCARPLRGPFINQPQHF.